This T cell receptor (beta chain) was documented in a study of cytomegalovirus exposure and HLA in healthy donors (dated by TCRdb to the late 2010s). About the investigation overall: A later analysis indicated that the 120 validation repertoires were generated on the platform also employed for the 670 or so repertoires of the first cohort. The study combined high-throughput TCR immunosequencing, statistical association of individual TCRs with disease status, and machine learning to predict cytomegalovirus infection status. A separate validation cohort of some 130 different subjects was used in addition to the roughly 700-subject first cohort. The study aimed to test whether signatures of past pathogen exposure could be identified by cataloging public T cell receptors. On the study overall, not on this receptor specifically: The study listed 164 TCR beta chains as associated with cytomegalovirus. The validation cohort had no HLA typing available for a later analysis, so co-occurrence within that cohort was assessed over all 120 or so repertoires. In a later analysis, TCRs clustered in the first cohort were found to also tend to co-occur in the roughly 120 validation repertoires, with approximately 95% of cluster scores above 0. In both the original and validation cohorts, the classifier was reported to diagnose cytomegalovirus status with high specificity and sensitivity. The authors suggested that the approach could potentially be extended to other disease states and immunological phenotypes. In vitro tests confirmed that three of the cytomegalovirus-associated TCR beta chains recognize cytomegalovirus antigens. Across donors, most TCR sequences were observed very rarely, whereas some public TCRs were present in many individuals.

Turning to this clone: Its target antigen remains unknown. No base quality values were provided; no much bigger clone lies one nucleotide off.

The library was produced with the immunoSEQ multiplex PCR assay. As for the authors' bioinformatics: A statistical classification framework was built for diagnosing cytomegalovirus status from the catalog of TCR beta chain sequences. TCRdb carries this immuneACCESS record with in-frame sequences only. Its versions omit some clonotypes, under half of them owing to an unresolved V gene in the studies checked, with the rest unexplained. From that table come the V and J calls and clone size; the DNA was used to work out D and trimming. Counted in this sample were 250,000 or so clones; roughly 89% of them appeared once. The ten largest clones capture approximately 2.5% of the sample. V is cut back by 4 bases and J by 4 bases, with 15 bases in the junction unmatched. CDR1 SGDLS and CDR2 YYNGEE are derived from the germline V gene. The CDR3 measures 18 amino acids from cysteine to phenylalanine. Solely the CDR3 DNA is kept, with 54 bases framed from the first base.

The donors were included in the validation cohort of roughly 120 subjects, a group kept apart from the roughly 700-subject first cohort. The chain uses TRBV9 and TRBJ2-1, and 9 bases in between align with TRBD2. Sequencing was carried out using PBMCs. This sequence originates from a man aged 18-30 years in good health and CMV-seronegative. At the DNA level, the sequence is TGTGCCAGCAGCCCTGACGGAGGGCTAGCGGGAAGTTACAATGAGCAGTTCTTC. It specifies CASSPDGGLAGSYNEQFF.